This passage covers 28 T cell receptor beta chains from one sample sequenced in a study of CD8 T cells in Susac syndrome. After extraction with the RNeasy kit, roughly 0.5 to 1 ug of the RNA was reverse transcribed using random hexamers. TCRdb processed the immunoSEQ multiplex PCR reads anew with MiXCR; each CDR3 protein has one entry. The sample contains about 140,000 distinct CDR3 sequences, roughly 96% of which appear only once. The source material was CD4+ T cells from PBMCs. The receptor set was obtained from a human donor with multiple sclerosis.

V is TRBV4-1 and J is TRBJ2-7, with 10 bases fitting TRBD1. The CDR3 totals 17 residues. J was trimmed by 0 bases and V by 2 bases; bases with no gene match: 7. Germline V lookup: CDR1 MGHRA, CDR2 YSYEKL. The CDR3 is CASSQLTGTGDSYEQYF. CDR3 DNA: TGCGCCAGCAGCCAACTCACCGGGACAGGGGACTCCTACGAGCAGTACTTC.

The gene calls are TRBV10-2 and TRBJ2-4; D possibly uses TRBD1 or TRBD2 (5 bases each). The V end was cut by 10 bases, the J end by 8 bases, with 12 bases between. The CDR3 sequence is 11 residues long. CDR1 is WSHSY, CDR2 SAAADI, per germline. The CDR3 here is CATGRKDIQYF. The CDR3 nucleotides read TGCGCCACGGGGCGCAAGGACATTCAGTACTTC.

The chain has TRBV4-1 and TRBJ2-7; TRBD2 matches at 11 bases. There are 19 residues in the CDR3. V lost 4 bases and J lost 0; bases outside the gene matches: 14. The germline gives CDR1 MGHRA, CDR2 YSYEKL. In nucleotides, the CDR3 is TGCGCCAGCAGCCCCTATCCGTACTCCGGGACTAGCGGCTCCTACGAGCAGTACTTC. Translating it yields CASSPYPYSGTSGSYEQYF.

This CDR3 is CASSKQGAVGDTQYF. In nucleotides, the CDR3 is TGTGCCAGCAGTAAACAGGGGGCGGTTGGAGATACGCAGTATTTT. This sequence joins TRBV2 and TRBJ2-3, with 9 nucleotides matching TRBD1. V lost 5 bases to trimming and J lost 5 bases; unmatched junction nucleotides: 8. The CDR3 runs 15 residues. Germline-derived CDR1 and CDR2 are SNHLY and FYNNEI. Variable domain in full (rest from reference TRBV2 and TRBJ2-3): EPEVTQTPSHQVTQMGQEVILRCVPISNHLYFYWYRQILGQKVEFLVSFYNNEISEKSEIFDDQFSVERPDGSNFTLKIRSTKLEDSAMYFCASSKQGAVGDTQYFGPGTRLTVL.

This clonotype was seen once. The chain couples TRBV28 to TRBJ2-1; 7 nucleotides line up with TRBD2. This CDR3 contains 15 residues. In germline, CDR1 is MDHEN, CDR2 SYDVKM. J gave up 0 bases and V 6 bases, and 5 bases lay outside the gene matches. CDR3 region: CASRVAGVSYNEQFF. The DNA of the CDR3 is TGTGCCAGCAGGGTGGCGGGGGTCTCCTACAATGAGCAGTTCTTC.

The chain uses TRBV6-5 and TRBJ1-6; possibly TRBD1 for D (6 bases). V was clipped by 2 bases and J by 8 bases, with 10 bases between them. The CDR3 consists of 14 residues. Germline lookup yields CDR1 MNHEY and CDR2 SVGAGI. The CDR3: CASSYTGKDSPLHF. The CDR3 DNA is TGTGCCAGCAGTTACACAGGGAAGGATTCACCCCTCCACTTT.

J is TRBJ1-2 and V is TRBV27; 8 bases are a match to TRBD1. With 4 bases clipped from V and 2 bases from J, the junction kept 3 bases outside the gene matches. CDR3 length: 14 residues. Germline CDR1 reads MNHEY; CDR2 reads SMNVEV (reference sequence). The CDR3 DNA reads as TGTGCCAGCAGTTGGAGACAGGGGAACTATGGCTACACCTTC. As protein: CASSWRQGNYGYTF.

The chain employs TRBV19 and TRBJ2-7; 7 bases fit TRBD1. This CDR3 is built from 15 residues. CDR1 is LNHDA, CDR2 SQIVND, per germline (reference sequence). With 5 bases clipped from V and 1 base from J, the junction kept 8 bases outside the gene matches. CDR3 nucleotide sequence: TGTGCCAGTAGTCTCTACCCGGGACAGTCCTACGAGCAGTACTTC. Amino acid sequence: CASSLYPGQSYEQYF.

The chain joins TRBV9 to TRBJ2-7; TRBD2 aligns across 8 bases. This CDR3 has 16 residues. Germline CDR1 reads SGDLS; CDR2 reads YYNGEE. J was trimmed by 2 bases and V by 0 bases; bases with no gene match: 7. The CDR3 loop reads CASSVEGVAGTYEQYF. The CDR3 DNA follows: TGTGCCAGCAGCGTAGAGGGAGTAGCGGGAACCTACGAGCAGTACTTC.

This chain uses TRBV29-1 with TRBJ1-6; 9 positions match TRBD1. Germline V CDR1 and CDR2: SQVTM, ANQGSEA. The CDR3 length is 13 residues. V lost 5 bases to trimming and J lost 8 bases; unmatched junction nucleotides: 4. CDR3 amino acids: CSVSRTGDSPLHF. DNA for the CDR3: TGCAGCGTTTCTCGGACAGGGGATTCACCCCTCCACTTT.

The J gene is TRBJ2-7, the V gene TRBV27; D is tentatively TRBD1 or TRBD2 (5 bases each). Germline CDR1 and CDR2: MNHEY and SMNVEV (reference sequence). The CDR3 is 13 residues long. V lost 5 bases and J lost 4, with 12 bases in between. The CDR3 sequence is CASSPRGAYEQYF. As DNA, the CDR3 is TGTGCCAGCAGTCCCCGGGGCGCGTACGAGCAGTACTTC.

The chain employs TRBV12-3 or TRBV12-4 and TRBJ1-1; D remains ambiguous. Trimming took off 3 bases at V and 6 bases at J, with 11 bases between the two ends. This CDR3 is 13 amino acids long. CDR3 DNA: TGTGCCAGCAGTTTGGGCGGGATCTCTGAAGCTTTCTTT. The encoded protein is CASSLGGISEAFF.

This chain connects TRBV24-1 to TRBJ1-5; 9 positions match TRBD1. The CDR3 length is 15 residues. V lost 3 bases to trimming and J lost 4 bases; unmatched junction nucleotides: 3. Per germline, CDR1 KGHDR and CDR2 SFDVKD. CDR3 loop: CATSDVGTGNQPQHF. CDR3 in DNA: TGTGCCACCAGTGATGTCGGGACAGGGAATCAGCCCCAGCATTTT.

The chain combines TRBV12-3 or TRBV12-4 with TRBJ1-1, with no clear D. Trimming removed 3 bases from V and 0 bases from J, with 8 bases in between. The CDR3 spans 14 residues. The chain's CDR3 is CASSFAAMNTEAFF. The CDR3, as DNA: TGTGCCAGCAGTTTTGCAGCGATGAACACTGAAGCTTTCTTT.

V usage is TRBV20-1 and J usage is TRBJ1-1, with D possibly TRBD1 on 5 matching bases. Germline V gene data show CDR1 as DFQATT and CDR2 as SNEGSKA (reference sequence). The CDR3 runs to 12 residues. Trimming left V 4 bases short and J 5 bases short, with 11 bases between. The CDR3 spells CSATGRATEAFF. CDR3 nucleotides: TGCAGTGCTACAGGGAGGGCGACTGAAGCTTTCTTT.

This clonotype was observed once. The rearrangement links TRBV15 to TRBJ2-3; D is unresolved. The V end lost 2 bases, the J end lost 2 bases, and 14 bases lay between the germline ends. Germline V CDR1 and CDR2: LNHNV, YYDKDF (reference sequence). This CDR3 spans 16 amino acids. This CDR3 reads CATSRSFLRSTDTQYF. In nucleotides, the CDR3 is TGTGCCACCAGCAGAAGCTTTTTGCGGTCCACAGATACGCAGTATTTT.

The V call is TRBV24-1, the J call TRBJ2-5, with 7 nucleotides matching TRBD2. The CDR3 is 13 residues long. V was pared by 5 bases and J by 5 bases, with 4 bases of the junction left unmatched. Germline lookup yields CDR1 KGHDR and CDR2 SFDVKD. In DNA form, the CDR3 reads TGTGCCACCAGTGTGGGCGGGAGCGAGACCCAGTACTTC. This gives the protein CATSVGGSETQYF.

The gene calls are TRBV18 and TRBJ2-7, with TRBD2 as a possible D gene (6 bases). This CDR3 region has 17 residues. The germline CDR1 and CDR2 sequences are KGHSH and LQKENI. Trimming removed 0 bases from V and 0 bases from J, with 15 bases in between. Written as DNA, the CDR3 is TGTGCCAGCTCACCACCGGTCGGGACTGTCGGCTCCTACGAGCAGTACTTC. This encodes CASSPPVGTVGSYEQYF.

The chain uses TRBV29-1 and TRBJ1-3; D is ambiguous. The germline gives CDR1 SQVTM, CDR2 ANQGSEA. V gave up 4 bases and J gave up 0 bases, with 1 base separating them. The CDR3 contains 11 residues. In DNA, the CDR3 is TGCAGCGTTGCCTCTGGAAACACCATATATTTT. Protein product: CSVASGNTIYF.

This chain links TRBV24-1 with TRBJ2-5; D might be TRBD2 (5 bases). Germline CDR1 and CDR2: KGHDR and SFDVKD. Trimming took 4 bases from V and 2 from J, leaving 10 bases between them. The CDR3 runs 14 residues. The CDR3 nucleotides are TGTGCCACCAGTGAACGAGCGGCGCAAGAGACCCAGTACTTC. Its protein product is CATSERAAQETQYF.

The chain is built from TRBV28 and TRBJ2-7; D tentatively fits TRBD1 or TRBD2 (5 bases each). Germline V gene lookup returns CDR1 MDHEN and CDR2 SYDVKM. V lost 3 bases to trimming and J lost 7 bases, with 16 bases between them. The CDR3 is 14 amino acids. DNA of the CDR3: TGTGCCAGCAGTTTCCCGGCGAAGGGGAGTGAGCAGTACTTC. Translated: CASSFPAKGSEQYF.

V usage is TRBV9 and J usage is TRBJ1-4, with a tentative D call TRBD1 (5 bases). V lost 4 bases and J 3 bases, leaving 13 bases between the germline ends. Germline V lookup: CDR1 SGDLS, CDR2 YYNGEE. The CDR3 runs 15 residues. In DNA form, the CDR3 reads TGTGCCAGCAGCCCTCTCGGGGCTGCTAATGAAAAACTGTTTTTT. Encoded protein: CASSPLGAANEKLFF. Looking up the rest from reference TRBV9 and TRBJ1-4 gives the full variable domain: DSGVTQTPKHLITATGQRVTLRCSPRSGDLSVYWYQQSLDQGLQFLIQYYNGEERAKGNILERFSAQQFPDLHSELNLSSLELGDSALYFCASSPLGAANEKLFFGSGTQLSVL.

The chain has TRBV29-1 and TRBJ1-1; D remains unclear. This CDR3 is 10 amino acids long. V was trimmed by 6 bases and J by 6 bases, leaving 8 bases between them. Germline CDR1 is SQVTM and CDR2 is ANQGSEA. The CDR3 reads CSVQVAEAFF. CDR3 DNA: TGCAGCGTCCAGGTGGCTGAAGCTTTCTTT.

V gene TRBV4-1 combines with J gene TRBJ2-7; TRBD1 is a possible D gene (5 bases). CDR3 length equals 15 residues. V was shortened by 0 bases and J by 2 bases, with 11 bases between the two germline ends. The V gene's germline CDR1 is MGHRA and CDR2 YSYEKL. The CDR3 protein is CASSQDRDRTYEQYF. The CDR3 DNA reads TGCGCCAGCAGCCAAGATCGTGACAGAACCTACGAGCAGTACTTC.

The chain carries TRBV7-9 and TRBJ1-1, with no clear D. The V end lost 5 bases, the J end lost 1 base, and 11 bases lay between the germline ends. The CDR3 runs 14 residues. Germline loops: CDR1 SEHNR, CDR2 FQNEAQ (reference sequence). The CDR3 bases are TGTGCCAGCAGCCCACTTGGTGGGAACACTGAAGCTTTCTTT. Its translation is CASSPLGGNTEAFF.

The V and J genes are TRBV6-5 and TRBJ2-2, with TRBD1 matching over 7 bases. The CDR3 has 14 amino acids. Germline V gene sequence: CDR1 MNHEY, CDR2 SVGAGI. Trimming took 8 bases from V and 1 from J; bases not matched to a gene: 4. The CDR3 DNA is TGTGCCAGCTCGTGGACAGGGAACACCGGGGAGCTGTTTTTT. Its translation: CASSWTGNTGELFF.

CDR3 in amino acids: CSAVLGRFQNTDTQYF. CDR3 DNA sequence: TGCAGTGCAGTACTAGGGCGCTTCCAGAACACAGATACGCAGTATTTT. This chain joins TRBV20-1 and TRBJ2-3; perhaps TRBD2 as D (5 bases). The CDR3 loop spans 16 amino acids. In germline, CDR1 is DFQATT, CDR2 SNEGSKA (reference sequence). Trimming took off 6 bases at V and 2 bases at J, with 21 bases between the two ends.

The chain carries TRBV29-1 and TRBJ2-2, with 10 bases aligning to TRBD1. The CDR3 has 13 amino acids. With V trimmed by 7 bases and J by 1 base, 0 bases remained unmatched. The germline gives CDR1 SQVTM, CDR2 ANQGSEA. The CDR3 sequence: CSGDRGNTGELFF. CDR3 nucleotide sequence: TGCAGCGGGGACAGGGGGAACACCGGGGAGCTGTTTTTT.